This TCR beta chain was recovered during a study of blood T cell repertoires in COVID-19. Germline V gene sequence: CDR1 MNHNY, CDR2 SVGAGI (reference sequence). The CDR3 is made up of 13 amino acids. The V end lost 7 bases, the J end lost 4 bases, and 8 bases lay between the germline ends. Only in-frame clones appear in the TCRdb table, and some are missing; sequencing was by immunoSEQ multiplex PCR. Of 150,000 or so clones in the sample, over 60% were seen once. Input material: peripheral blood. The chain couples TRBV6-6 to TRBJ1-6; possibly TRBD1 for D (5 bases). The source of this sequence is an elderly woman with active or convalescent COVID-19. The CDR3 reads CASIDSYNSPLHF. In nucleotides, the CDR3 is TGTGCCAGCATCGACAGTTATAATTCACCCCTCCACTTT.